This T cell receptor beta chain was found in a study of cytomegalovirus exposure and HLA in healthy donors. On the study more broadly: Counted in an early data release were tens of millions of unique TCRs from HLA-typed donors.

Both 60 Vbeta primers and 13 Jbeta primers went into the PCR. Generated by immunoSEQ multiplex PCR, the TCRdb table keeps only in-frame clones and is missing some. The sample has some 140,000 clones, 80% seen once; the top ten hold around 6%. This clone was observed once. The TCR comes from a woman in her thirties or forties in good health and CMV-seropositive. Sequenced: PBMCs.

DNA for the CDR3: TGCGCCAGCAGCCAAGCGGCAGGCAGCTATGGCTACACCTTC. Translating it yields CASSQAAGSYGYTF. The rearrangement joins TRBV4-1 to TRBJ1-2; D gene ambiguous. Germline assignment: CDR1 MGHRA and CDR2 YSYEKL. The V end was cut by 1 base, the J end by 4 bases, with 10 bases between. There are 14 residues in the CDR3.